The subject of this entry is one T cell receptor beta chain. Its antigen is not known. Between the trimmed V and J ends, which lost 5 bases and 3 bases, there was a span of 15 bases. The CDR3 consists of 15 residues. Germline V gives CDR1 SGHVS, CDR2 FNYEAQ. The data were obtained in a study of cytomegalovirus exposure and HLA in healthy donors. Overall study results and limits: In a later analysis, HLA-associated TCR beta chains were more clonally expanded than equally common others.

Nominal health characterized the donors when sampled, though unrecorded immune exposures were likely. Amplification used 60 Vbeta primers and 13 Jbeta primers. Repertoires were generated with immunoSEQ multiplex PCR, while TCRdb's copy carries only in-frame clones and drops some. The data hold about 140,000 clones, with approximately 82% observed a single time. Sequences were obtained from PBMCs. The receptor's source is a man aged 30 to 39 in good health and CMV-seropositive. The chain carries TRBV7-6 and TRBJ2-3, with a tentative D call TRBD2 (5 bases). Written as DNA, the CDR3 is TGTGCCAGCAGCCCAGGTTATGGGAGAACAGATACGCAGTATTTT. This translates into CASSPGYGRTDTQYF.